The 20 T cell receptor beta chains below come from one sample, sequenced in a study of cytomegalovirus exposure and HLA in healthy donors. A multiplex PCR was run with 60 Vbeta primers and 13 Jbeta primers. TCRdb keeps only in-frame clones here, not all; method: immunoSEQ multiplex PCR. This sample has 180,000 or so clones, with 82% found just once. Sample: PBMCs. These receptors were collected from a man in his forties in good health and CMV-seronegative.

The CDR3 here is CASSLRGGSDEQYF. DNA for the CDR3: TGTGCCAGCAGCTTAAGGGGGGGGTCTGACGAGCAGTACTTC. The chain is built from TRBV5-6 and TRBJ2-7; perhaps TRBD2 as D (7 bases). The CDR3 length is 14 residues. Between the trimmed V and J ends, which lost 2 bases and 5 bases, there was a span of 14 bases. Germline V CDR1 and CDR2: SGHDT, YYEEEE.

V and J are TRBV10-3 and TRBJ1-1; no reliable D call. The germline CDR1 and CDR2 sequences are ENHRY and SYGVKD. The CDR3 totals 13 residues. Trimming took 10 bases from V and 3 from J, leaving 15 bases between them. CDR3 nucleotide sequence: TGTGCCACCCTAGGTGGCAGCTACACTGAAGCTTTCTTT. Its protein is CATLGGSYTEAFF.

The chain joins TRBV7-9 to TRBJ1-4; TRBD1 is a possible D gene (5 bases). There are 13 residues in the CDR3. Trimming removed 0 bases from V and 8 bases from J, with 7 bases in between. Germline V lookup: CDR1 SEHNR, CDR2 FQNEAQ (reference sequence). The CDR3 bases are TGTGCCAGCAGCTTAGCAGCAGGGGAAAAACTGTTTTTT. Protein: CASSLAAGEKLFF.

This chain connects TRBV19 to TRBJ1-5; maybe TRBD1 (6 bases). The CDR3 runs 18 residues. V was clipped by 5 bases and J by 0 bases, with 20 bases between them. Germline V lookup: CDR1 LNHDA, CDR2 SQIVND (reference sequence). Written as DNA, the CDR3 is TGTGCCAGTAGTCCCTTGGCAGGGTACAGGGTTAGCAATCAGCCCCAGCATTTT. It specifies CASSPLAGYRVSNQPQHF.

V and J are TRBV12-5 and TRBJ2-1; maybe TRBD1 (6 bases). Trimming removed 1 base at V and 2 bases at J, with 9 bases between. The CDR3 runs to 15 residues. Germline assignment: CDR1 LGHNT and CDR2 FRNRAP. The CDR3, as DNA: TGTGCTAGTGGTTTGGGGGGGCACCCCTACAATGAGCAGTTCTTC. Translation gives CASGLGGHPYNEQFF.

The rearrangement uses TRBV28 and TRBJ1-1; D not resolved. The CDR3 has 11 residues. Germline CDR1 and CDR2: MDHEN and SYDVKM. CDR3 amino acids: CGSLGNTEAFF. In nucleotides, the CDR3 is TGTGGGAGTCTCGGGAACACTGAAGCTTTCTTT.

The genes are TRBV19 and TRBJ1-1; tentative D call: TRBD1 (6 bases). The germline gives CDR1 LNHDA, CDR2 SQIVND (reference sequence). The CDR3 runs 13 residues. Trimming cost V 10 bases and J 3 bases, with 15 bases left between them. CDR3 nucleotide sequence: TGTGCCACTTCAAGTACAGGGTACACTGAAGCTTTCTTT. This sequence encodes CATSSTGYTEAFF.

The rearrangement links TRBV5-1 to TRBJ2-1; TRBD1 aligns across 7 bases. After removal of 7 bases from V and 4 bases from J, the junction contained 14 bases not matched to a gene. From germline, CDR1 is SGHRS and CDR2 YFSETQ. This CDR3 contains 16 residues. DNA for the CDR3: TGCGCCAGCGGACAAACAACCGACAGGGTGTACAATGAGCAGTTCTTC. As protein: CASGQTTDRVYNEQFF.

The chain combines TRBV11-2 with TRBJ1-6; 11 nucleotides align to TRBD1. This CDR3 comprises 18 residues. The V segment lost 0 bases and the J segment 3 bases; nucleotides outside the gene matches: 4. Germline V gene lookup returns CDR1 SGHAT and CDR2 FQNNGV. The CDR3 spells CASSLDRDRGIYNSPLHF. The CDR3 DNA is TGTGCCAGCAGCTTAGACCGGGACAGGGGGATCTATAATTCACCCCTCCACTTT.

The chain couples TRBV28 to TRBJ1-2; TRBD1 might be the D (6 bases). The CDR3 covers 13 residues. Trimming pared 8 bases from V and 2 bases from J, leaving 12 bases between. Germline CDR1 and CDR2: MDHEN and SYDVKM. The CDR3 DNA sequence: TGTGCCAGCGAGAGGACAGTAAACTATGGCTACACCTTC. It encodes CASERTVNYGYTF.

This chain uses TRBV7-9 with TRBJ1-2; possible D gene TRBD1, 5 bases. CDR1 is SEHNR and CDR2 is FQNEAQ in the germline V gene (reference sequence). Trimming pared 5 bases from V and 1 base from J, leaving 17 bases between. The CDR3 consists of 16 residues. The CDR3 spells CASSAPRPGGNYGYTF. CDR3 bases: TGTGCCAGCAGCGCCCCGAGACCGGGGGGTAACTATGGCTACACCTTC.

This chain links TRBV11-2 with TRBJ1-1; 9 nucleotides line up with TRBD1. CDR1 SGHAT and CDR2 FQNNGV come from the germline V gene. The CDR3 runs 14 residues. The V and J ends lost 4 bases and 3 bases, in that order; junction bases with no gene match: 3. This CDR3 reads CASSSTGGYTEAFF. DNA for the CDR3: TGTGCCAGCAGCTCGACAGGGGGTTACACTGAAGCTTTCTTT.

This clone was seen only a few times. This chain joins TRBV4-1 and TRBJ1-1; D may be TRBD1 (6 bases). The V and J ends lost 6 bases and 4 bases respectively, with 15 bases between them. CDR3 size: 14 residues. The germline CDR1 and CDR2 sequences are MGHRA and YSYEKL. The CDR3 region is CASSTGHGSTEAFF. Here the CDR3 DNA reads TGCGCCAGCAGTACGGGACATGGAAGCACTGAAGCTTTCTTT.

V is TRBV25-1 and J is TRBJ2-7; 8 bases are shared with TRBD2. The CDR3 runs to 18 residues. J was trimmed by 7 bases and V by 1 base; bases with no gene match: 18. The germline V gene encodes CDR1 MGHDK and CDR2 SYGVNS. This CDR3 reads CASSEFAGGGGLRGEQYF. In nucleotides, the CDR3 is TGTGCCAGCAGTGAATTTGCCGGGGGCGGGGGGCTCCGGGGAGAGCAGTACTTC.

V gene TRBV7-6 combines with J gene TRBJ2-2; 9 positions agree with TRBD2. J gave up 4 bases and V 5 bases, and 5 bases lay outside the gene matches. The CDR3 extends over 15 amino acids. Germline V gene sequence: CDR1 SGHVS, CDR2 FNYEAQ. The CDR3 nucleotides read TGTGCCAGCAGCACGCGGGGGGGCGGCACCGGGGAGCTGTTTTTT. It encodes CASSTRGGGTGELFF.

The gene calls are TRBV7-9 and TRBJ1-5; 8 nucleotides match TRBD1. V lost 6 bases to trimming and J lost 7 bases; unmatched junction nucleotides: 11. Germline-derived CDR1 and CDR2 are SEHNR and FQNEAQ (reference sequence). The CDR3 sequence is 15 residues long. The CDR3 protein is CASRLGQGGGQPQHF. CDR3 nucleotide sequence: TGTGCCAGCAGACTTGGACAGGGTGGGGGGCAGCCCCAGCATTTT.

The CDR3, as DNA: TGTGCCAGCAGCTTAGAGATCCCAGGGGCGACCACTGAAGCTTTCTTT. The encoded protein is CASSLEIPGATTEAFF. V usage is TRBV7-6 and J usage is TRBJ1-1, with D possibly TRBD1 on 6 matching bases. The V and J ends lost 1 base and 4 bases respectively, with 16 bases between them. Germline values: CDR1 SGHVS, CDR2 FNYEAQ. This CDR3 contains 16 residues.

The chain links TRBV4-3 to TRBJ2-5, with 9 bases aligning to TRBD2. This CDR3 comprises 17 residues. The germline gives CDR1 LGHNA, CDR2 YSLEER. J lost 4 bases, V lost 1 base, and 10 bases had no gene match. The CDR3 nucleotides are TGCGCCAGCAGCCAAGGGACGGCGGGGGGGCCTCTAGAGACCCAGTACTTC. This translates into CASSQGTAGGPLETQYF.

The chain carries TRBV5-4 and TRBJ2-1; 12 bases match TRBD2. Trimming cost V 4 bases and J 8 bases; bases outside gene matches: 4. The germline V gene encodes CDR1 SGHNT and CDR2 YYREEE (reference sequence). This CDR3 region has 14 residues. The CDR3 loop reads CASSRTSGADEQFF. CDR3 nucleotide sequence: TGTGCCAGCAGCCGGACTAGCGGGGCCGATGAGCAGTTCTTC.

The chain joins TRBV9 to TRBJ2-1; 8 positions match TRBD2. V gave up 0 bases and J gave up 9 bases; unmatched junction bases: 5. The germline CDR1 and CDR2 sequences are SGDLS and YYNGEE. The CDR3 runs 14 residues. The CDR3 DNA sequence: TGTGCCAGCAGCGTAGTAACTAGCGGTATTGAGCAGTTCTTC. This translates into CASSVVTSGIEQFF. Drawing the rest from reference TRBV9 and TRBJ2-1, the complete variable domain is DSGVTQTPKHLITATGQRVTLRCSPRSGDLSVYWYQQSLDQGLQFLIQYYNGEERAKGNILERFSAQQFPDLHSELNLSSLELGDSALYFCASSVVTSGIEQFFGPGTRLTVL.